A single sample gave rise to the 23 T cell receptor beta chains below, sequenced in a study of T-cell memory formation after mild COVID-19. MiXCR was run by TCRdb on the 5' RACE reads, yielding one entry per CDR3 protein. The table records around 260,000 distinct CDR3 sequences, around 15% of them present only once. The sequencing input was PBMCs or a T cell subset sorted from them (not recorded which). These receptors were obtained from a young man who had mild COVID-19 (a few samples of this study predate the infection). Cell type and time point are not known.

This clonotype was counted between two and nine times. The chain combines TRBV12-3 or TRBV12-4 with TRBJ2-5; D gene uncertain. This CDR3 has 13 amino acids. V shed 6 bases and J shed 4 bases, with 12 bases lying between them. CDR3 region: CASSFQAGETQYF. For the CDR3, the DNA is TGTGCCAGCAGCTTCCAGGCCGGAGAGACCCAGTACTTC.

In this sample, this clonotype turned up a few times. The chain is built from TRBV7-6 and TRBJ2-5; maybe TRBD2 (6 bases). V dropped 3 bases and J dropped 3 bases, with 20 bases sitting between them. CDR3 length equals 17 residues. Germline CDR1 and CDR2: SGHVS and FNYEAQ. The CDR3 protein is CASSFLAAAGPEETQYF. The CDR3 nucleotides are TGTGCCAGCAGCTTTTTAGCGGCCGCGGGCCCCGAAGAGACCCAGTACTTC. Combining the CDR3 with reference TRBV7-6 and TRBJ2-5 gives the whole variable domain GAGVSQSPRYKVTKRGQDVALRCDPISGHVSLYWYRQALGQGPEFLTYFNYEAQQDKSGLPNDRFSAERPEGSISTLTIQRTEQRDSAMYRCASSFLAAAGPEETQYFGPGTRLLVL.

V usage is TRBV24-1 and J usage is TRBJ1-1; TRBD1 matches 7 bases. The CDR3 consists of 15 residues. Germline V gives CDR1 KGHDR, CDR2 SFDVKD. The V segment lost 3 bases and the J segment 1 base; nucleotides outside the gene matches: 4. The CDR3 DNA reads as TGTGCCACCAGTGATCCAAGGACAGGGAACACTGAAGCTTTCTTT. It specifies CATSDPRTGNTEAFF.

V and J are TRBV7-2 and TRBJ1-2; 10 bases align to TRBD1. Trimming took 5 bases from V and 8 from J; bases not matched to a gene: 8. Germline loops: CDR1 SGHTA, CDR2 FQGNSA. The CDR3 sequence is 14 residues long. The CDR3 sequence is CASSSRQGAGGYTF. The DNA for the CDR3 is TGTGCCAGCAGCAGCAGACAGGGGGCGGGAGGCTACACCTTC.

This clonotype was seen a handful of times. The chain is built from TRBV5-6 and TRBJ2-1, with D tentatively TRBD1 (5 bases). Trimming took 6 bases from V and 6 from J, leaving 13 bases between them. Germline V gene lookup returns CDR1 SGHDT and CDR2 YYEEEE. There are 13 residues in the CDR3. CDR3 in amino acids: CASTRNRFNEQFF. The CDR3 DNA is TGTGCCAGCACCCGTAACAGGTTCAATGAGCAGTTCTTC.

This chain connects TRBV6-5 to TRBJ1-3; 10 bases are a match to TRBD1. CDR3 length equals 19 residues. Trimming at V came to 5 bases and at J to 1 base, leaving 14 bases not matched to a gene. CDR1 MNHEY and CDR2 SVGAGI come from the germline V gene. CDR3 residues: CASSRIAGTGEGSGNTIYF. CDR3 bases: TGTGCCAGCAGTAGGATAGCCGGGACAGGGGAAGGGTCTGGAAACACCATATATTTT.

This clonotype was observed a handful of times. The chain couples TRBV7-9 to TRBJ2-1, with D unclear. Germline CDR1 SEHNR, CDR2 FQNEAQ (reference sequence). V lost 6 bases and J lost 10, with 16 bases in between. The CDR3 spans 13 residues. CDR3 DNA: TGTGCCAGCAGTTGGACGGGCCCCGAGGAGCAGTTCTTC. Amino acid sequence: CASSWTGPEEQFF. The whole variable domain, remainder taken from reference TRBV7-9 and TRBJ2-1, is DTGVSQNPRHKITKRGQNVTFRCDPISEHNRLYWYRQTLGQGPEFLTYFQNEAQLEKSRLLSDRFSAERPKGSFSTLEIQRTEQGDSAMYLCASSWTGPEEQFFGPGTRLTVL.

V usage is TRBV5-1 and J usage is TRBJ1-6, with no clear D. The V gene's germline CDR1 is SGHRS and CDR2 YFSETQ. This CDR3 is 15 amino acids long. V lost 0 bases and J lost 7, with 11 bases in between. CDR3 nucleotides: TGCGCCAGCAGCTTGGACAGCATCCCGAATTCACCCCTCCACTTT. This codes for CASSLDSIPNSPLHF.

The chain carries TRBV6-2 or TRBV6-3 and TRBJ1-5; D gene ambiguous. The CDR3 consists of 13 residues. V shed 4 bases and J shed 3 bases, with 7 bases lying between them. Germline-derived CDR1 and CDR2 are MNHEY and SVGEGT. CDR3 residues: CASSFLFNQPQHF. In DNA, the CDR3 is TGTGCCAGCAGTTTTTTATTCAATCAGCCCCAGCATTTT.

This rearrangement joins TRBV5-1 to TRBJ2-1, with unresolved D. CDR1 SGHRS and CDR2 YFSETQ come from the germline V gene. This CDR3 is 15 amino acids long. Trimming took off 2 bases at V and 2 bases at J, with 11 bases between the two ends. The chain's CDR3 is CASSFDPAPYNEQFF. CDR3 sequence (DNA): TGCGCCAGCAGCTTCGACCCCGCTCCCTACAATGAGCAGTTCTTC.

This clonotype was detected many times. The DNA of the CDR3 is TGCGCCAGCAGCTTGGCCTCGGTGGCATACAATGAGCAGTTCTTC. Its translation is CASSLASVAYNEQFF. This chain joins TRBV5-1 and TRBJ2-1; D uncertain. With 0 bases removed from V and 4 bases from J, the gap between germline ends came to 11 bases. Germline V gene data show CDR1 as SGHRS and CDR2 as YFSETQ. The CDR3 runs to 15 residues.

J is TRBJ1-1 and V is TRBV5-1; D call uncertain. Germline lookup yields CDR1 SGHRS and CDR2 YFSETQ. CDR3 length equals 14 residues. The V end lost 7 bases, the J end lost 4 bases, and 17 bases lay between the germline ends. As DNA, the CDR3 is TGCGCCAGCGCCCTAGAGGTGACGGGCACTGAAGCTTTCTTT. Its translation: CASALEVTGTEAFF. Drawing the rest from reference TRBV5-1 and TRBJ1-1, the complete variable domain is KAGVTQTPRYLIKTRGQQVTLSCSPISGHRSVSWYQQTPGQGLQFLFEYFSETQRNKGNFPGRFSGRQFSNSRSEMNVSTLELGDSALYLCASALEVTGTEAFFGQGTRLTVV.

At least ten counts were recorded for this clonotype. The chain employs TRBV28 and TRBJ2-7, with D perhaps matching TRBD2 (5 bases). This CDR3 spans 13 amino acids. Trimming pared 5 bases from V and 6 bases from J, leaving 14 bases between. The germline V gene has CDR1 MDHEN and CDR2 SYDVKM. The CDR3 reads CASSRTPPGEQYV. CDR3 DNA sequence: TGTGCCAGCAGTAGGACTCCGCCTGGCGAGCAGTACGTC.

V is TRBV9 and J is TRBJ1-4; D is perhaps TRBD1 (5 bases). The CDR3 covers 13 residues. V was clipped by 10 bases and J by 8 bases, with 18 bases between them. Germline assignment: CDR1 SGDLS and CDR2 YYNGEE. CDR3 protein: CARWGRALEKLFF. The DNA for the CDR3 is TGTGCCCGCTGGGGCAGGGCTTTAGAAAAACTGTTTTTT.

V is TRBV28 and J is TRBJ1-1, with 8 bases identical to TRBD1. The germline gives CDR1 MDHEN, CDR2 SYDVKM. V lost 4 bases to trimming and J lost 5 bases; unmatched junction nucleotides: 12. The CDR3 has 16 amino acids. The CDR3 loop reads CASSSAGTGLATEAFF. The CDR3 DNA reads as TGTGCCAGCAGTTCCGCGGGGACAGGATTGGCGACTGAAGCTTTCTTT.

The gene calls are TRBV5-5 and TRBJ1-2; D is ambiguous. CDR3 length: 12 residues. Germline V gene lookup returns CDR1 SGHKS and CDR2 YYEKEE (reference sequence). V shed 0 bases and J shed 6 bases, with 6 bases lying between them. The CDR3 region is CASSLVVDGYTF. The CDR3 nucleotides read TGTGCCAGCAGCTTGGTTGTGGATGGCTACACCTTC.

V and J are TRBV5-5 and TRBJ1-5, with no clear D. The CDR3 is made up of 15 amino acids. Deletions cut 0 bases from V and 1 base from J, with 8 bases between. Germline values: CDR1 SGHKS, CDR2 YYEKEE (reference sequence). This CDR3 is CASSLGQLSNQPQHF. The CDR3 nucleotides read TGTGCCAGCAGCTTGGGTCAGCTCAGCAATCAGCCCCAGCATTTT.

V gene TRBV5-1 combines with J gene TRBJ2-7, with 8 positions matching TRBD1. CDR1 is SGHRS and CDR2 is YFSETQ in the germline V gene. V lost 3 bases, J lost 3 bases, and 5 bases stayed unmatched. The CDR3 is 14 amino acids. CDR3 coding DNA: TGCGCCAGCAGCTGGGGACAGGTAAACTACGAGCAGTACTTC. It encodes CASSWGQVNYEQYF.

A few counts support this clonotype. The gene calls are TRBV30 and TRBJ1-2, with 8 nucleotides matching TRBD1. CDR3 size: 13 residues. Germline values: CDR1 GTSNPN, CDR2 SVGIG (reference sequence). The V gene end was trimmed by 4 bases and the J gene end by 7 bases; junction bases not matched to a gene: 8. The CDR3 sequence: CAWKRDRPGGYTF. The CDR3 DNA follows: TGTGCCTGGAAAAGGGACAGGCCAGGTGGCTACACCTTC.

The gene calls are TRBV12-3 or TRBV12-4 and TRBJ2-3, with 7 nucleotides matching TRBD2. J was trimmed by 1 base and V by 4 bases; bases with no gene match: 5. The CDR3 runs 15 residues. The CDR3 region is CASSSGGRGTDTQYF. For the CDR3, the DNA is TGTGCCAGCAGTTCCGGGGGGAGAGGCACAGATACGCAGTATTTT.

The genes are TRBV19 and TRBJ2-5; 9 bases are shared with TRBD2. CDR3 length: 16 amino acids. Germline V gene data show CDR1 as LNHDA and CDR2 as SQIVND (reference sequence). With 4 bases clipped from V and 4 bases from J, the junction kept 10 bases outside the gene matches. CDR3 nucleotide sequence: TGTGCCAGTAGTAGGCCACAGCGGGGGGAAGGAGAGACCCAGTACTTC. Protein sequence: CASSRPQRGEGETQYF.

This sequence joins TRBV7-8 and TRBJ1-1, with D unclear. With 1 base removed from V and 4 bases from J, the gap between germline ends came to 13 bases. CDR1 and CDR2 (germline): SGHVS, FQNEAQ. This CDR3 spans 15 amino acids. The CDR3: CASSLGVPFGTEAFF. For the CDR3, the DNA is TGTGCCAGCAGCTTAGGGGTCCCCTTCGGCACTGAAGCTTTCTTT.

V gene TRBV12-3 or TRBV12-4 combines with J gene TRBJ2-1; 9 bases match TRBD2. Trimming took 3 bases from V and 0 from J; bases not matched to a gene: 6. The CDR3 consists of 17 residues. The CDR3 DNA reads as TGTGCCAGCAGTTTTACCGCGGGAGGGAGCTCCTACAATGAGCAGTTCTTC. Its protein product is CASSFTAGGSSYNEQFF.